A selection of T cell receptor beta chains follows, all from one sample in a study of cytomegalovirus exposure and HLA in healthy donors. Clones were read by immunoSEQ multiplex PCR, and TCRdb kept only the in-frame ones, dropping some. Among approximately 140,000 clones listed, 79% were seen once. The sample consisted of PBMCs. The receptors derive from a human donor in good health. Both conserved end residues are part of each CDR3. Fields, in order: J gene, V gene, D gene, clone size, CDR3 DNA, CDR3 protein. D genes are given only for firm matches. The size of a clone is reported for some rows only, either as once, few or many, or as a class for expanded clones.

J gene: TRBJ1-1
V gene: TRBV5-4
D gene: TRBD1
clone size: -
CDR3 DNA: TGTGCCAGCAGCTTAGGACAGGTCAACACTGAAGCTTTCTTT
CDR3 protein: CASSLGQVNTEAFF

J gene: TRBJ2-1
V gene: TRBV14
D gene: TRBD2
clone size: -
CDR3 DNA: TGTGCCAGCAGCAAAGGGGCTAGCGGGGGGGATGAGCAGTTCTTC
CDR3 protein: CASSKGASGGDEQFF

J gene: TRBJ1-5
V gene: TRBV19
D gene: -
clone size: -
CDR3 DNA: TGTGCCAGTAGTGCCTCCTATAAGTTCGGGAATCAGCCCCAGCATTTT
CDR3 protein: CASSASYKFGNQPQHF

J gene: TRBJ2-7
V gene: TRBV7-9
D gene: TRBD2
clone size: -
CDR3 DNA: TGTGCCAGCAGCCCGGGACTAGCGGGGGGATACGAGCAGTACTTC
CDR3 protein: CASSPGLAGGYEQYF

J gene: TRBJ1-1
V gene: TRBV29-1
D gene: -
clone size: -
CDR3 DNA: TGCAGCGGGGGTGACAGAAACACTGAAGCTTTCTTT
CDR3 protein: CSGGDRNTEAFF

J gene: TRBJ2-7
V gene: TRBV14
D gene: -
clone size: -
CDR3 DNA: TGTGCCAGCAGCCCCGGGGGCGAGCAGTACTTC
CDR3 protein: CASSPGGEQYF

J gene: TRBJ2-3
V gene: TRBV7-6
D gene: -
clone size: -
CDR3 DNA: TGTGCCAGCAGCTTCGCGGGGCGCACAGATACGCAGTATTTT
CDR3 protein: CASSFAGRTDTQYF

J gene: TRBJ2-1
V gene: TRBV7-9
D gene: TRBD2
clone size: once
CDR3 DNA: TGTGCCAGCAGCTCGAGGACTAGCGGAATTTCCCCCTCTGTGAATGAGCAGTTCTTC
CDR3 protein: CASSSRTSGISPSVNEQFF

J gene: TRBJ2-1
V gene: TRBV4-2
D gene: -
clone size: -
CDR3 DNA: TGTGCCAGCAGTCAGAAGCGGATCTCCTACAATGAGCAGTTCTTC
CDR3 protein: CASSQKRISYNEQFF

J gene: TRBJ2-7
V gene: TRBV5-4
D gene: -
clone size: -
CDR3 DNA: TGTGCCAGCAGCTTGGGGGAGATCTACGAGCAGTACTTC
CDR3 protein: CASSLGEIYEQYF

J gene: TRBJ1-5
V gene: TRBV7-9
D gene: -
clone size: -
CDR3 DNA: TGTTCCAGCAGCTTACGGGATCAGCCCCAGCATTTT
CDR3 protein: CSSSLRDQPQHF

J gene: TRBJ2-2
V gene: TRBV27
D gene: TRBD1
clone size: -
CDR3 DNA: TGTGCCAGCAGAAACGTGAGGACAGGGGTCAGTGGGGAGCTGTTTTTT
CDR3 protein: CASRNVRTGVSGELFF

J gene: TRBJ1-5
V gene: TRBV30
D gene: TRBD1
clone size: -
CDR3 DNA: TGTGCCTGGAGTGTACGAAGAGGGACAGGGAATAATCAGCCCCAGCATTTT
CDR3 protein: CAWSVRRGTGNNQPQHF

J gene: TRBJ2-2
V gene: TRBV9
D gene: -
clone size: few
CDR3 DNA: TGTGCCAGCAGCGTAATGAGTCAGAACACCGGGGAGCTGTTTTTT
CDR3 protein: CASSVMSQNTGELFF

J gene: TRBJ2-3
V gene: TRBV6-1
D gene: TRBD2
clone size: -
CDR3 DNA: TGTGCCAGCAGTGCCGACACTGGCGGGGGAGTCACAGATACGCAGTATTTT
CDR3 protein: CASSADTGGGVTDTQYF

J gene: TRBJ2-3
V gene: TRBV7-9
D gene: TRBD2
clone size: -
CDR3 DNA: TGTGCCAGCAGCTTGACTAGCGGGAGGGGGAGCACAGATACGCAGTATTTT
CDR3 protein: CASSLTSGRGSTDTQYF

J gene: TRBJ2-1
V gene: TRBV30
D gene: TRBD1
clone size: -
CDR3 DNA: TGTGCCTGGAGTCGGACAGGTACTAGATACAATGAGCAGTTCTTC
CDR3 protein: CAWSRTGTRYNEQFF

J gene: TRBJ2-7
V gene: TRBV27
D gene: TRBD2
clone size: few
CDR3 DNA: TGTGCCAGCAGCCAGGGACTAGCGGGGGTCCGAGGGTACGAGCAGTACTTC
CDR3 protein: CASSQGLAGVRGYEQYF

J gene: TRBJ2-7
V gene: TRBV28
D gene: TRBD2
clone size: -
CDR3 DNA: TGTGCCAGCAGTCCTAGCGGGAGAGCCTACGAGCAGTACTTC
CDR3 protein: CASSPSGRAYEQYF

J gene: TRBJ2-1
V gene: TRBV4-1
D gene: TRBD2
clone size: -
CDR3 DNA: TGCGCCAGCAGCCAAGCCGGACTAGCGGGAGGGGGGTACAATGAGCAGTTCTTC
CDR3 protein: CASSQAGLAGGGYNEQFF

J gene: TRBJ2-7
V gene: TRBV7-8
D gene: TRBD1
clone size: -
CDR3 DNA: TGTGCCAGCAGCTTACTCAGGGGGCCGGGTGAGCAGTACTTC
CDR3 protein: CASSLLRGPGEQYF

J gene: TRBJ1-1
V gene: TRBV7-9
D gene: -
clone size: -
CDR3 DNA: TGTGCCAGCAGCATCTACATACAGGGGAACACTGAAGCTTTCTTT
CDR3 protein: CASSIYIQGNTEAFF

J gene: TRBJ2-2
V gene: TRBV13
D gene: TRBD2
clone size: -
CDR3 DNA: TGTGCCAGCAGCTTGGGCGGGGGGATCACCGGGGAGCTGTTTTTT
CDR3 protein: CASSLGGGITGELFF

J gene: TRBJ2-2
V gene: TRBV5-6
D gene: -
clone size: -
CDR3 DNA: TGTGCCAGCAGCGGCCAACTTAACAGGGCGGCCGGGGAGCTGTTTTTT
CDR3 protein: CASSGQLNRAAGELFF

J gene: TRBJ2-1
V gene: TRBV19
D gene: -
clone size: -
CDR3 DNA: TGTGCCAGTAGTATAGGGGACATCTCCTACAATGAGCAGTTCTTC
CDR3 protein: CASSIGDISYNEQFF

J gene: TRBJ2-7
V gene: TRBV13
D gene: -
clone size: -
CDR3 DNA: TGTGCCAGCAGCTTTAGGAGCGGCTACGAGCAGTACTTC
CDR3 protein: CASSFRSGYEQYF

J gene: TRBJ1-2
V gene: TRBV5-1
D gene: -
clone size: -
CDR3 DNA: TGCGCCAGCAGTCTTGCCGTTGGGAGCTATGGCTACACCTTC
CDR3 protein: CASSLAVGSYGYTF

J gene: TRBJ1-1
V gene: TRBV4-1
D gene: -
clone size: -
CDR3 DNA: TGCGCCAGCAGGGATGTCTACAGGGCCTCGGGGACTGAAGCTTTCTTT
CDR3 protein: CASRDVYRASGTEAFF

J gene: TRBJ1-1
V gene: TRBV9
D gene: TRBD1
clone size: -
CDR3 DNA: TGTGCCAGCAGCGTTTGGACAGGGGGCACTGAAGCTTTCTTT
CDR3 protein: CASSVWTGGTEAFF

J gene: TRBJ2-1
V gene: TRBV27
D gene: -
clone size: -
CDR3 DNA: TGTGCCAGCAGTATGATTAGCTCCTACAATGAGCAGTTCTTC
CDR3 protein: CASSMISSYNEQFF

J gene: TRBJ2-7
V gene: TRBV7-9
D gene: TRBD1
clone size: once
CDR3 DNA: TGTACCAGCAGCTTATCCCCGGGACAGGGAATGAGGGGGGCCTACGAGCAGTACTTC
CDR3 protein: CTSSLSPGQGMRGAYEQYF

J gene: TRBJ2-7
V gene: TRBV5-1
D gene: TRBD1
clone size: -
CDR3 DNA: TGCGCCAGCAGCGAGGGACAGGATATGTACGAGCAGTACTTC
CDR3 protein: CASSEGQDMYEQYF

J gene: TRBJ2-5
V gene: TRBV28
D gene: -
clone size: -
CDR3 DNA: TGTGCCAGCAGTTTAGGCAGGTCGGTAACCGCCCTTGAGACCCAGTACTTC
CDR3 protein: CASSLGRSVTALETQYF

J gene: TRBJ2-7
V gene: TRBV6-6
D gene: TRBD2
clone size: -
CDR3 DNA: TGTGCCAGCAGAGGAGGGACTAGCTCTCAATACGAGCAGTACTTC
CDR3 protein: CASRGGTSSQYEQYF

J gene: TRBJ2-7
V gene: TRBV6-5
D gene: TRBD2
clone size: -
CDR3 DNA: TGTGCCAGCAGTTACTCGACTAGCGGCAGCTCCTACGAGCAGTACTTC
CDR3 protein: CASSYSTSGSSYEQYF

J gene: TRBJ2-1
V gene: TRBV9
D gene: -
clone size: -
CDR3 DNA: TGTGCCAGCAGCGTAGCTCCGGTAGTACGTTCCTACAATGAGCAGTTCTTC
CDR3 protein: CASSVAPVVRSYNEQFF

J gene: TRBJ2-7
V gene: TRBV9
D gene: TRBD2
clone size: -
CDR3 DNA: TGTGCCAGCAGCGTAGGCAGCGGGAGCGCTGAGCAGTACTTC
CDR3 protein: CASSVGSGSAEQYF

J gene: TRBJ2-3
V gene: TRBV11-3
D gene: TRBD1
clone size: -
CDR3 DNA: TGTGCCAGCAGCCGCGGACAGGGCGGGGATACGCAGTATTTT
CDR3 protein: CASSRGQGGDTQYF

J gene: TRBJ1-2
V gene: TRBV19
D gene: -
clone size: -
CDR3 DNA: TGTGCCAGTAGTATAGCCGCGAGTTGGAGGTGGGATGGCTACACCTTC
CDR3 protein: CASSIAASWRWDGYTF

J gene: TRBJ1-4
V gene: TRBV7-9
D gene: TRBD1
clone size: once
CDR3 DNA: TGTGCCAGCAGCTGGACGGACAGGGCTAATGAAAAACTGTTTTTT
CDR3 protein: CASSWTDRANEKLFF

J gene: TRBJ2-6
V gene: TRBV19
D gene: TRBD1
clone size: few
CDR3 DNA: TGTGCCAGTAGATACGGGACAGGGATAGGTTCTGGGGCCAACGTCCTGACTTTC
CDR3 protein: CASRYGTGIGSGANVLTF

J gene: TRBJ1-2
V gene: TRBV6-4
D gene: -
clone size: few
CDR3 DNA: TGTGCCAGCAGCCCCGAGGGCAGAAACTATGGCTACACCTTC
CDR3 protein: CASSPEGRNYGYTF

J gene: TRBJ1-2
V gene: TRBV28
D gene: TRBD1
clone size: -
CDR3 DNA: TGTGCCAGCAGCTCTGACCAGGGGGCGCAGGGGTATGGCTACACCTTC
CDR3 protein: CASSSDQGAQGYGYTF

J gene: TRBJ1-6
V gene: TRBV11-2
D gene: -
clone size: -
CDR3 DNA: TGTGCCAGCAGCCCAGGACCCTCCCGAGGGTCACCCCTCCACTTT
CDR3 protein: CASSPGPSRGSPLHF

J gene: TRBJ1-5
V gene: TRBV6-1
D gene: -
clone size: once
CDR3 DNA: TGTGCGATCAGCCTCGTACAGGGAGGCAATCAGCCCCAGCATTTT
CDR3 protein: CAISLVQGGNQPQHF